A single sample is the source of the 3 T cell receptor beta chains below, sequenced in a study of blood T cell repertoires in COVID-19. Sequenced by immunoSEQ multiplex PCR; TCRdb stores in-frame clones only, minus some. The repertoire holds a few hundred thousand clones, with about 90% as singletons. Material for sequencing was PBMCs or T cells enriched from blood (not recorded which). The receptors shown here come from a woman younger than 45 who had recovered from COVID-19.

This chain uses TRBV6-2 or TRBV6-3 with TRBJ2-1; D is perhaps TRBD2 (6 bases). Germline V gene sequence: CDR1 MNHEY, CDR2 SVGEGT. Trimming removed 2 bases at V and 6 bases at J, with 8 bases between. The CDR3 runs 13 residues. CDR3 DNA: TGTGCCAGCAGTTACCTACTAGCCAATGAGCAGTTCTTC. The encoded protein is CASSYLLANEQFF.

The V gene is TRBV19, the J gene TRBJ1-1; TRBD1 agrees at 8 bases. Losses at the gene ends were 1 base for V and 5 bases for J; bases not matched to a gene: 3. The CDR3 extends over 14 amino acids. CDR1 and CDR2 (germline): LNHDA, SQIVND (reference sequence). CDR3 coding DNA: TGTGCCAGTAGTATAGTGACAGGGGAGACTGAAGCTTTCTTT. Protein sequence: CASSIVTGETEAFF.

Here the CDR3 DNA reads TGTGCCAGCAGCGTACTTGGGACTAGCGGGGGTAGAATTCCAGATACGCAGTATTTT. Protein: CASSVLGTSGGRIPDTQYF. The chain couples TRBV9 to TRBJ2-3, with 14 bases that match TRBD2. The CDR3 covers 19 residues. With 1 base clipped from V and 4 bases from J, the junction kept 11 bases outside the gene matches. CDR1 SGDLS and CDR2 YYNGEE come from the germline V gene.